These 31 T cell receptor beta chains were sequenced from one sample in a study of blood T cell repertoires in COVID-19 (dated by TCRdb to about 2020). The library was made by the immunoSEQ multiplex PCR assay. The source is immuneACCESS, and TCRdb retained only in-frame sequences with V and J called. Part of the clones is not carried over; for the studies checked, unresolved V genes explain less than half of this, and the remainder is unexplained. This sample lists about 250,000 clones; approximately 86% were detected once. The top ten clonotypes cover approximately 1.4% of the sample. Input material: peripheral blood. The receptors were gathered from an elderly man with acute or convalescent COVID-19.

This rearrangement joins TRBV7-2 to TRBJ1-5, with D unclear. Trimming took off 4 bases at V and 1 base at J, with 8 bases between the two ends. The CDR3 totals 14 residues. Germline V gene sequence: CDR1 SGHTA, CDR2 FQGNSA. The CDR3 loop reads CASSSRGSNQPQHF. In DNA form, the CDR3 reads TGTGCCAGCAGCTCCCGCGGCAGCAATCAGCCCCAGCATTTT.

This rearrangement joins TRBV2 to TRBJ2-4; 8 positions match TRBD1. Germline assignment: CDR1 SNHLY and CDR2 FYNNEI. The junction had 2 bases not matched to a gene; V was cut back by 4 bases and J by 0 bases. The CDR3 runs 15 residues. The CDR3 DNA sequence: TGTGCCAGCAGTGTCGGGACAGGAGCCAAAAACATTCAGTACTTC. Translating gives CASSVGTGAKNIQYF. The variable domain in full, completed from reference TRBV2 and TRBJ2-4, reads EPEVTQTPSHQVTQMGQEVILRCVPISNHLYFYWYRQILGQKVEFLVSFYNNEISEKSEIFDDQFSVERPDGSNFTLKIRSTKLEDSAMYFCASSVGTGAKNIQYFGAGTRLSVL.

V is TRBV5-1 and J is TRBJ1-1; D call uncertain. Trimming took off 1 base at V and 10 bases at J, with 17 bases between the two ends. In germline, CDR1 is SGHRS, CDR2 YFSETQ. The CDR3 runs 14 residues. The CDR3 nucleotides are TGCGCCAGCAGCTTGTCGGGGATAGGTTTAGGAGCTTTCTTT. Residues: CASSLSGIGLGAFF.

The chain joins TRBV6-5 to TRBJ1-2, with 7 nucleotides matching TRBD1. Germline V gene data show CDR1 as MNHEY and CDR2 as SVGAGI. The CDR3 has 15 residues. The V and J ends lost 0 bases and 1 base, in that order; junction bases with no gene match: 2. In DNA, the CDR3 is TGTGCCAGCAGTTACTCCGGGACAGTTAACTATGGCTACACCTTC. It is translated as CASSYSGTVNYGYTF.

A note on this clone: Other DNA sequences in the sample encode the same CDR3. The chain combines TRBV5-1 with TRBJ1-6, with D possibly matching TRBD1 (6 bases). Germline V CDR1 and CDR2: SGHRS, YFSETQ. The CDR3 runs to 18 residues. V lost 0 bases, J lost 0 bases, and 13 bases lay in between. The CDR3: CASSLALRGSSYNSPLHF. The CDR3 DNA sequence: TGCGCCAGCAGCTTGGCCCTGAGGGGGTCCTCCTATAATTCACCCCTCCACTTT.

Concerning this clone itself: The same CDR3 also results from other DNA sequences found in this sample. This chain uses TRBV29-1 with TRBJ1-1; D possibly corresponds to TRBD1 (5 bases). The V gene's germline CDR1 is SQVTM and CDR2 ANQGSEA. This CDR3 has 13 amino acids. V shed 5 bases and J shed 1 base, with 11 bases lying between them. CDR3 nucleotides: TGCAGCGTTTTGCGGGGGGGGAACACTGAAGCTTTCTTT. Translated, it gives CSVLRGGNTEAFF.

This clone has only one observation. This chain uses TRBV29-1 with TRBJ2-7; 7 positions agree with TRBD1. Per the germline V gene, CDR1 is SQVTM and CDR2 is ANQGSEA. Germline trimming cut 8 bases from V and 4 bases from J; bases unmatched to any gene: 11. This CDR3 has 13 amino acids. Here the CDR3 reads CSPSRGGRYEQYF. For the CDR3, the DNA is TGCAGCCCCTCACGAGGGGGCCGGTACGAGCAGTACTTC.

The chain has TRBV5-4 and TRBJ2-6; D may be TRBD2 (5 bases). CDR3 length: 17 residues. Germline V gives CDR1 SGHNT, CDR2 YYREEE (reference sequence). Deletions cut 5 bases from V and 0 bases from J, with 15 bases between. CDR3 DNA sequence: TGTGCCAGCAGTTCAGCAGGACTGTACTCTGGGGCCAACGTCCTGACTTTC. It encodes CASSSAGLYSGANVLTF.

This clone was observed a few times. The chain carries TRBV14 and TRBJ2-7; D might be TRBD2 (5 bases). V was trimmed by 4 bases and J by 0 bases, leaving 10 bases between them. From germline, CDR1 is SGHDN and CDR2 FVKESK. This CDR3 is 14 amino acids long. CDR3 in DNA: TGTGCCAGCAGCCGGGAGCTTAGCTCCTACGAGCAGTACTTC. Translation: CASSRELSSYEQYF. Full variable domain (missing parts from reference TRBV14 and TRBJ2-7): EAGVTQFPSHSVIEKGQTVTLRCDPISGHDNLYWYRRVMGKEIKFLLHFVKESKQDESGMPNNRFLAERTGGTYSTLKVQPAELEDSGVYFCASSRELSSYEQYFGPGTRLTVT.

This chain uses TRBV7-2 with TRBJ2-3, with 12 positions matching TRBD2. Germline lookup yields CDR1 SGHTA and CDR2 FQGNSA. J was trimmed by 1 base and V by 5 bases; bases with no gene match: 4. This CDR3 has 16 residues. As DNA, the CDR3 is TGTGCCAGCAGCCCCCGGACTAGCGGGGGCACAGATACGCAGTATTTT. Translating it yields CASSPRTSGGTDTQYF. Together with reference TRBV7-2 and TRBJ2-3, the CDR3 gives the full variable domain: GAGVSQSPSNKVTEKGKDVELRCDPISGHTALYWYRQSLGQGLEFLIYFQGNSAPDKSGLPSDRFSAERTGGSVSTLTIQRTQQEDSAVYLCASSPRTSGGTDTQYFGPGTRLTVL.

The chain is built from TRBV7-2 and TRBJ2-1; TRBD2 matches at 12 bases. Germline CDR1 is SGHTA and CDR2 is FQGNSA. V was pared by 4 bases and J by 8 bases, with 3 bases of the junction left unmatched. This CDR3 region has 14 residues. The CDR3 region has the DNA TGTGCCAGCAGCTGGGGACTAGCGGGCGATGAGCAGTTCTTC. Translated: CASSWGLAGDEQFF.

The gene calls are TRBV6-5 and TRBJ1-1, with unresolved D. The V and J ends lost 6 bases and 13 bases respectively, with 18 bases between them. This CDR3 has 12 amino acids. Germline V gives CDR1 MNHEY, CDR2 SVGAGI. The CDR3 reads CASRGDEGSGFF. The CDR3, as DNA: TGTGCCAGCAGGGGAGACGAGGGATCGGGTTTCTTT.

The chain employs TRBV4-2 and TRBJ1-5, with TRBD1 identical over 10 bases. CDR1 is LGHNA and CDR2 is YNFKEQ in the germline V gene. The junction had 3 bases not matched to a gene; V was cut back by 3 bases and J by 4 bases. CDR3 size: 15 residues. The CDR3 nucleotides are TGTGCCAGCAGCCAGGGACAGGGGCGGAATCAGCCCCAGCATTTT. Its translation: CASSQGQGRNQPQHF.

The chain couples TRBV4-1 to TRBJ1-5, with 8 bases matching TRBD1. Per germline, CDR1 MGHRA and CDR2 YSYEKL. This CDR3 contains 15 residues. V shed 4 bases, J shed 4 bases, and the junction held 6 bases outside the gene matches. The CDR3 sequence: CASSRGQGNNQPQHF. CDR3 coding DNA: TGCGCCAGCAGCCGTGGACAGGGAAATAATCAGCCCCAGCATTTT.

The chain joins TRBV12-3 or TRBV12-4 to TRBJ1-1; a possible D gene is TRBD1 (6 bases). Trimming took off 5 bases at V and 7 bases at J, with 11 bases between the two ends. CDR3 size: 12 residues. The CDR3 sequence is CASSPRTVEAFF. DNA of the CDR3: TGTGCCAGCAGTCCCCGGACAGTTGAAGCTTTCTTT.

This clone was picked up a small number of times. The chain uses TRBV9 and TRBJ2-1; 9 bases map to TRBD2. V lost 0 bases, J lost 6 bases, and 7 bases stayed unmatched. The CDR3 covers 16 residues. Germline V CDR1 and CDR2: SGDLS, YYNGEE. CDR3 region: CASSVVAGGPFNEQFF. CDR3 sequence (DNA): TGTGCCAGCAGCGTAGTCGCGGGAGGGCCGTTCAATGAGCAGTTCTTC. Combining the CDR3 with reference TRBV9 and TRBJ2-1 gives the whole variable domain DSGVTQTPKHLITATGQRVTLRCSPRSGDLSVYWYQQSLDQGLQFLIQYYNGEERAKGNILERFSAQQFPDLHSELNLSSLELGDSALYFCASSVVAGGPFNEQFFGPGTRLTVL.

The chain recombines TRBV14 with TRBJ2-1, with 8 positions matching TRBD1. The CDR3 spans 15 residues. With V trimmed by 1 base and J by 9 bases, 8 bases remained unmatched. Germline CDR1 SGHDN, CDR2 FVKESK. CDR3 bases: TGTGCCAGCAGCCAAGTGGAACAGGGGGGTAGTGAGCAGTTCTTC. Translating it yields CASSQVEQGGSEQFF. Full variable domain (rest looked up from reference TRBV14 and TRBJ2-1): EAGVTQFPSHSVIEKGQTVTLRCDPISGHDNLYWYRRVMGKEIKFLLHFVKESKQDESGMPNNRFLAERTGGTYSTLKVQPAELEDSGVYFCASSQVEQGGSEQFFGPGTRLTVL.

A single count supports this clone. The CDR3 coding sequence is TGTGCCAGCAGCGTAGGGGGATCAGGGAATGAGCAGTTCTTC. It translates to CASSVGGSGNEQFF. The chain couples TRBV9 to TRBJ2-1; D may be TRBD1 (5 bases). The CDR3 has 14 amino acids. V was trimmed by 0 bases and J by 7 bases, leaving 11 bases between them. Per the germline V gene, CDR1 is SGDLS and CDR2 is YYNGEE.

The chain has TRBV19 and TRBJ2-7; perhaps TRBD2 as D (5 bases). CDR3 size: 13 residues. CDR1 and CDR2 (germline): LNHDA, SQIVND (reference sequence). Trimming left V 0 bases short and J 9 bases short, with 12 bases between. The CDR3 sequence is CASSIERSAGQYF. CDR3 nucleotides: TGTGCCAGTAGTATAGAAAGAAGCGCGGGGCAGTACTTC. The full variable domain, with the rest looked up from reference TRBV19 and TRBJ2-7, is DGGITQSPKYLFRKEGQNVTLSCEQNLNHDAMYWYRQDPGQGLRLIYYSQIVNDFQKGDIAEGYSVSREKKESFPLTVTSAQKNPTAFYLCASSIERSAGQYFGPGTRLTVT.

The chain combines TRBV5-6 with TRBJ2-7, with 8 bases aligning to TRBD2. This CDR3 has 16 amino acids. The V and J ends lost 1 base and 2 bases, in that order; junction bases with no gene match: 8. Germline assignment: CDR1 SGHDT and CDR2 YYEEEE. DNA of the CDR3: TGTGCCAGCAGCTTGTTGGTACAGCGGGGGCCCTACGAGCAGTACTTC. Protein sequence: CASSLLVQRGPYEQYF.

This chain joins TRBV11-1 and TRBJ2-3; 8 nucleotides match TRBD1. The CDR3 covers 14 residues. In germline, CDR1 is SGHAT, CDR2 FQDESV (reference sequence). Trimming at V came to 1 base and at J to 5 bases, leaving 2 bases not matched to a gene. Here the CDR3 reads CASSLEQGGDTQYF. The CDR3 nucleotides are TGTGCCAGCAGCTTAGAACAGGGGGGAGATACGCAGTATTTT.

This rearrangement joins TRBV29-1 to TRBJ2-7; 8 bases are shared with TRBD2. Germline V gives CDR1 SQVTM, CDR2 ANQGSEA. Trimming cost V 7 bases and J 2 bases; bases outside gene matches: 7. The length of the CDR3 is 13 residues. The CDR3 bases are TGCAGCGCCACTAGGGGACTAGCCTACGAGCAGTACTTC. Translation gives CSATRGLAYEQYF.

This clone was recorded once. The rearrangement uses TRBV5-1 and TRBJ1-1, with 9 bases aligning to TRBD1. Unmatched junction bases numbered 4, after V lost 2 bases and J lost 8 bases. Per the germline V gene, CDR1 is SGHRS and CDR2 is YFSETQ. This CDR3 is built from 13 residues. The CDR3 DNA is TGCGCCAGCAGCTTTCGGGACAGGGCAGAAGCTTTCTTT. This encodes CASSFRDRAEAFF. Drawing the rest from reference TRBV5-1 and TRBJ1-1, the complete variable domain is KAGVTQTPRYLIKTRGQQVTLSCSPISGHRSVSWYQQTPGQGLQFLFEYFSETQRNKGNFPGRFSGRQFSNSRSEMNVSTLELGDSALYLCASSFRDRAEAFFGQGTRLTVV.

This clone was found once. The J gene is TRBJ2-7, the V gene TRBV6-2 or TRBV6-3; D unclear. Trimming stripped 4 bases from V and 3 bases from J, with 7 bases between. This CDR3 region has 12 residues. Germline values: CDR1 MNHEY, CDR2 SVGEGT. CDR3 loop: CASSSTFYEQYF. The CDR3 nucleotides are TGTGCCAGCAGTTCTACTTTCTACGAGCAGTACTTC.

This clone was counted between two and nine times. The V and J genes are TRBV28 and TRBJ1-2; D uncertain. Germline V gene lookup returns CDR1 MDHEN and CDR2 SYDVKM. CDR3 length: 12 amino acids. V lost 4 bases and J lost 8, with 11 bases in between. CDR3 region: CASSSPEGGYTF. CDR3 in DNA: TGTGCCAGCAGTTCTCCGGAGGGAGGCTACACCTTC.

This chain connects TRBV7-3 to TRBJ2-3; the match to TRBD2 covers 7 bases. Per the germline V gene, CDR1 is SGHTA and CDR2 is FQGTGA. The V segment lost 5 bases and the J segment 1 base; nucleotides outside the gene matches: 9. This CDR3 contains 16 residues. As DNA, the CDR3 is TGTGCCAGCAGCCCAGTGGCTAGCGGACGCACAGATACGCAGTATTTT. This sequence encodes CASSPVASGRTDTQYF.

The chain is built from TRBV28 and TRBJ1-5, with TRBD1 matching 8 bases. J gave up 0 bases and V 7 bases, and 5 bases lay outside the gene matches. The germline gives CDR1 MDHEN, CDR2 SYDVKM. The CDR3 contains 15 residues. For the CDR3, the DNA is TGTGCCAGCATTACCGGGACAGGTAGCAATCAGCCCCAGCATTTT. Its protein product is CASITGTGSNQPQHF. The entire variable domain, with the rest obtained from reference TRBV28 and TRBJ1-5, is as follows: DVKVTQSSRYLVKRTGEKVFLECVQDMDHENMFWYRQDPGLGLRLIYFSYDVKMKEKGDIPEGYSVSREKKERFSLILESASTNQTSMYLCASITGTGSNQPQHFGDGTRLSIL.

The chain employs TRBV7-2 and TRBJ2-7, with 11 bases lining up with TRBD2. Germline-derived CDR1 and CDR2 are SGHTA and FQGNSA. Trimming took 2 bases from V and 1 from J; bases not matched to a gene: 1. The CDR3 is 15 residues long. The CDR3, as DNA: TGTGCCAGCAGCTTAACTAGCGGGAGTTCCTACGAGCAGTACTTC. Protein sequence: CASSLTSGSSYEQYF.

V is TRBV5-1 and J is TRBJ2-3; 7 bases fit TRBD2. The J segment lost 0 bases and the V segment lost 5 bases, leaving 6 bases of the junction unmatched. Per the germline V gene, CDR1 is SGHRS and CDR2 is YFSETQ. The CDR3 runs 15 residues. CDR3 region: CASRSSGTSTDTQYF. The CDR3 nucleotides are TGCGCCAGCAGGTCCAGCGGGACCAGCACAGATACGCAGTATTTT.

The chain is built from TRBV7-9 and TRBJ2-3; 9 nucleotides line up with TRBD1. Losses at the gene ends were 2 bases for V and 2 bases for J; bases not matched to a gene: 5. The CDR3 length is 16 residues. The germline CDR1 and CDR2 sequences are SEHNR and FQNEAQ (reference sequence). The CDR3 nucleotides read TGTGCCAGCAGCTTAAGGACAGGGGATACCACAGATACGCAGTATTTT. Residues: CASSLRTGDTTDTQYF.

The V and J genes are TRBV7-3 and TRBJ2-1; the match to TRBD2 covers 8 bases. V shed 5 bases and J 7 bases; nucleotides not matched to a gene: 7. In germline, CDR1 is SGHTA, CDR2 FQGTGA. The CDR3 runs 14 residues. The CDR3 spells CASSLSGMGNEQFF. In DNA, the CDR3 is TGTGCCAGCAGCCTTAGCGGGATGGGAAATGAGCAGTTCTTC. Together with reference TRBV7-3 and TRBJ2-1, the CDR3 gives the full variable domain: GAGVSQTPSNKVTEKGKYVELRCDPISGHTALYWYRQSLGQGPEFLIYFQGTGAADDSGLPNDRFFAVRPEGSVSTLKIQRTERGDSAVYLCASSLSGMGNEQFFGPGTRLTVL.